This note documents a single TCR beta chain sequence. The antigen is not known. Other DNA sequences in the sample encode the same CDR3. This sample stems from a study of shared clonotypes between healthy human individuals. Study background: Donors had three CD4 naive, three CD4 memory, two CD8 naive and one CD8 memory plate apiece.

Sorted-subset replicate PCRs used 200 ng of genomic DNA. This amount corresponded to 30,000 to 35,000 T cell genomes. Here immunoSEQ multiplex PCR was the method, and the copy in TCRdb shows in-frame clones only, minus some. The data contain some 1.5 million clones, approximately 98% of them singletons. CDR3 length: 13 residues. Germline CDR1 and CDR2: SGHAT and FQNNGV. V lost 0 bases and J 3 bases, leaving 5 bases between the germline ends. Study-level points and caveats: The study found lower generation probabilities in non-shared clonotypes than in those shared by all four donors.

The sequence came from a man in his thirties or forties in good health. The chain combines TRBV11-2 with TRBJ1-2; unclear D gene. Sequences were obtained from naive CD4+ T cells sorted from blood. The sample's subset: CD45RA+ positively selected. CDR3 bases: TGTGCCAGCAGCTTAGACAGAGACTATGGCTACACCTTC. It codes for CASSLDRDYGYTF. The whole variable domain, filled in from reference TRBV11-2 and TRBJ1-2, reads EAGVAQSPRYKIIEKRQSVAFWCNPISGHATLYWYQQILGQGPKLLIQFQNNGVVDDSQLPKDRFSAERLKGVDSTLKIQPAKLEDSAVYLCASSLDRDYGYTFGSGTRLTVV.